This is a list of T cell receptor beta chains from one sample in a study of shared clonotypes between healthy human individuals. Assay: immunoSEQ multiplex PCR; the TCRdb copy retains only in-frame clones and omits some. Of millions of clones listed, approximately 95% are singletons. Sequencing input: naive CD8+ T cells sorted from blood. The receptor set was obtained from a man aged 18 to 29 in good health. CDR3s include the opening cysteine and the closing phenylalanine or tryptophan. A D gene is named only where the DNA matches it firmly. For some rows the clone size is stated as once, few or many, or as a class when expanded; others skip it.

d_gene: TRBD2; j_gene: TRBJ2-7; abundance: -; v_gene: TRBV11-2; CDR3aa: CASSLIFWTSGRSDEQYF; CDR3nt: TGTGCCAGCAGCTTAATCTTTTGGACTAGCGGGAGATCGGACGAGCAGTACTTC
d_gene: -; j_gene: TRBJ2-7; abundance: -; v_gene: TRBV27; CDR3aa: CASSLERQTADYEQYF; CDR3nt: TGTGCCAGCAGTCTAGAACGTCAGACGGCGGACTACGAGCAGTACTTC
d_gene: -; j_gene: TRBJ2-7; abundance: -; v_gene: TRBV10-3; CDR3aa: CAISSERGEQYF; CDR3nt: TGTGCCATCAGTTCGGAGAGGGGCGAGCAGTACTTC
d_gene: TRBD2; j_gene: TRBJ2-7; abundance: -; v_gene: TRBV13; CDR3aa: CASSTTRTSGGEQYF; CDR3nt: TGTGCCAGCAGCACCACTAGGACTAGCGGGGGGGAGCAGTACTTC
d_gene: -; j_gene: TRBJ2-7; abundance: -; v_gene: TRBV2; CDR3aa: CASSESGTGFYEQYF; CDR3nt: TGTGCCAGCAGTGAAAGCGGGACAGGTTTCTACGAGCAGTACTTC
d_gene: TRBD1; j_gene: TRBJ2-5; abundance: once; v_gene: TRBV4-1; CDR3aa: CASSHRTGGRETQYF; CDR3nt: TGCGCCAGCAGCCACCGAACAGGGGGTAGAGAGACCCAGTACTTC
d_gene: -; j_gene: TRBJ2-7; abundance: -; v_gene: TRBV14; CDR3aa: CASSQEKGSSYEQCF; CDR3nt: TGTGCCAGCAGCCAAGAGAAGGGTAGCTCCTACGAGCAGTGCTTC
d_gene: TRBD1; j_gene: TRBJ2-7; abundance: -; v_gene: TRBV29-1; CDR3aa: CSVETGDSYEQYF; CDR3nt: TGCAGCGTTGAGACAGGGGACTCGTACGAGCAGTACTTC
d_gene: -; j_gene: TRBJ2-7; abundance: -; v_gene: TRBV9; CDR3aa: CASSDGSLEQYF; CDR3nt: TGTGCCAGCAGCGACGGCTCGCTCGAGCAGTACTTC
d_gene: TRBD1; j_gene: TRBJ2-7; abundance: once; v_gene: TRBV6-5; CDR3aa: CASSYGQGVGYEQYF; CDR3nt: TGTGCCAGCAGTTATGGACAGGGAGTCGGCTACGAGCAGTACTTC
d_gene: -; j_gene: TRBJ1-5; abundance: -; v_gene: TRBV4-1; CDR3aa: CASSPPGMGSNQPQHF; CDR3nt: TGCGCCAGCAGCCCCCCCGGTATGGGTAGCAATCAGCCCCAGCATTTT
d_gene: TRBD2; j_gene: TRBJ2-7; abundance: -; v_gene: TRBV6-1; CDR3aa: CASRGLASYEQYF; CDR3nt: TGTGCCAGCAGGGGACTAGCTTCCTACGAGCAGTACTTC
d_gene: -; j_gene: TRBJ2-2; abundance: few; v_gene: TRBV2; CDR3aa: CASSRRELFF; CDR3nt: TGTGCCAGCTCCCGCCGGGAGCTGTTTTTT
d_gene: -; j_gene: TRBJ2-7; abundance: -; v_gene: TRBV19; CDR3aa: CASSIGGETYEQYF; CDR3nt: TGTGCCAGTAGTATAGGTGGGGAAACCTACGAGCAGTACTTC
d_gene: -; j_gene: TRBJ1-2; abundance: -; v_gene: TRBV4-1; CDR3aa: CASSQVIRDYGYTF; CDR3nt: TGCGCCAGCAGCCAAGTAATAAGGGACTATGGCTACACCTTC
d_gene: -; j_gene: TRBJ2-7; abundance: -; v_gene: TRBV7-9; CDR3aa: CASSFFPGEYYEQYF; CDR3nt: TGTGCCAGCAGCTTCTTTCCAGGGGAATACTACGAGCAGTACTTC
d_gene: -; j_gene: TRBJ2-1; abundance: -; v_gene: TRBV5-6; CDR3aa: CASSLALQGFYNEQFF; CDR3nt: TGTGCCAGCAGCTTGGCACTGCAGGGATTTTACAATGAGCAGTTCTTC
d_gene: -; j_gene: TRBJ1-1; abundance: -; v_gene: TRBV9; CDR3aa: CASSGWTGMNTEAFF; CDR3nt: TGTGCCAGCAGCGGATGGACGGGCATGAACACTGAAGCTTTCTTT
d_gene: -; j_gene: TRBJ1-3; abundance: -; v_gene: TRBV20-1; CDR3aa: CSAREGNTIYF; CDR3nt: TGCAGTGCTAGGGAGGGAAACACCATATATTTT
d_gene: -; j_gene: TRBJ2-7; abundance: -; v_gene: TRBV7-2; CDR3aa: CASSFYVGYEQYF; CDR3nt: TGTGCCAGCAGCTTCTATGTGGGCTACGAGCAGTACTTC
d_gene: TRBD1; j_gene: TRBJ2-7; abundance: -; v_gene: TRBV11-1; CDR3aa: CASSSGQGADEQYF; CDR3nt: TGTGCCAGCAGCTCGGGACAGGGGGCTGACGAGCAGTACTTC
d_gene: -; j_gene: TRBJ1-4; abundance: -; v_gene: TRBV4-1; CDR3aa: CASSPLVGRTNEKLFF; CDR3nt: TGCGCCAGCAGCCCCCTTGTGGGCAGAACTAATGAAAAACTGTTTTTT
d_gene: -; j_gene: TRBJ2-1; abundance: -; v_gene: TRBV9; CDR3aa: CASSVGMTGREQFF; CDR3nt: TGTGCCAGCAGCGTGGGAATGACAGGACGTGAGCAGTTCTTC
d_gene: TRBD1; j_gene: TRBJ2-1; abundance: -; v_gene: TRBV7-7; CDR3aa: CASSLGPGTGNEQFF; CDR3nt: TGTGCTAGCAGCTTAGGCCCCGGGACAGGGAATGAGCAGTTCTTC
d_gene: -; j_gene: TRBJ2-5; abundance: -; v_gene: TRBV7-9; CDR3aa: CASSWPGTGGGTQYF; CDR3nt: TGTGCCAGCAGCTGGCCGGGGACCGGTGGGGGGACCCAGTACTTC
d_gene: -; j_gene: TRBJ2-4; abundance: -; v_gene: TRBV28; CDR3aa: CASSPWTEKEVNIQYF; CDR3nt: TGTGCCAGCAGTCCATGGACAGAAAAAGAAGTAAACATTCAGTACTTC
d_gene: -; j_gene: TRBJ2-2; abundance: -; v_gene: TRBV1; CDR3aa: CTSSLRSRGSNTGELFF; CDR3nt: TGCACCAGCAGCCTTAGATCTCGGGGCTCGAACACCGGGGAGCTGTTTTTT
d_gene: -; j_gene: TRBJ2-5; abundance: -; v_gene: TRBV9; CDR3aa: CASSTEAASETQYF; CDR3nt: TGTGCCAGCAGCACTGAGGCGGCCTCAGAGACCCAGTACTTC
d_gene: TRBD1; j_gene: TRBJ2-1; abundance: -; v_gene: TRBV27; CDR3aa: CASSFLTGVNEQFF; CDR3nt: TGTGCCAGCAGTTTTTTGACAGGGGTCAATGAGCAGTTCTTC
d_gene: -; j_gene: TRBJ2-1; abundance: -; v_gene: TRBV7-9; CDR3aa: CASSEDTYNEQFF; CDR3nt: TGTGCCAGCAGCGAAGACACTTACAATGAGCAGTTCTTC
d_gene: -; j_gene: TRBJ1-4; abundance: -; v_gene: TRBV5-1; CDR3aa: CASSLALSADFATNEKLFF; CDR3nt: TGCGCCAGCAGCTTGGCCTTGTCGGCGGACTTTGCAACTAATGAAAAACTGTTTTTT
d_gene: -; j_gene: TRBJ1-5; abundance: -; v_gene: TRBV27; CDR3aa: CASSGQSNQPQHF; CDR3nt: TGTGCCAGCAGCGGACAGAGCAATCAGCCCCAGCATTTT
d_gene: -; j_gene: TRBJ2-3; abundance: -; v_gene: TRBV27; CDR3aa: CASSPISSGTDTQYF; CDR3nt: TGTGCCAGCAGTCCCATCTCCAGCGGCACAGATACGCAGTATTTT
d_gene: -; j_gene: TRBJ1-5; abundance: -; v_gene: TRBV4-1; CDR3aa: CASSQGQGYSNQPQHF; CDR3nt: TGCGCCAGCAGCCAAGGTCAGGGTTATAGCAATCAGCCCCAGCATTTT
d_gene: -; j_gene: TRBJ1-1; abundance: -; v_gene: TRBV12-5; CDR3aa: CASGPGGEAPNTEAFF; CDR3nt: TGTGCTAGTGGTCCTGGTGGTGAGGCCCCAAACACTGAAGCTTTCTTT
d_gene: -; j_gene: TRBJ1-6; abundance: -; v_gene: TRBV9; CDR3aa: CASSQGGSPLHF; CDR3nt: TGTGCCAGCAGCCAAGGGGGGTCACCCCTCCACTTT
d_gene: -; j_gene: TRBJ1-4; abundance: -; v_gene: TRBV7-9; CDR3aa: CASSLVGGEEKLFF; CDR3nt: TGTGCCAGCAGCTTAGTAGGGGGGGAAGAAAAACTGTTTTTT
d_gene: -; j_gene: TRBJ1-4; abundance: -; v_gene: TRBV11-2; CDR3aa: CASSPTPRGEKLFF; CDR3nt: TGTGCCAGCAGCCCGACCCCCAGGGGTGAAAAACTGTTTTTT
d_gene: TRBD2; j_gene: TRBJ2-5; abundance: -; v_gene: TRBV7-8; CDR3aa: CASSLDIAGEEETQYF; CDR3nt: TGTGCCAGCAGCTTAGACATAGCGGGAGAGGAGGAGACCCAGTACTTC
d_gene: TRBD1; j_gene: TRBJ2-7; abundance: -; v_gene: TRBV4-1; CDR3aa: CASSQDTVTGGYEQYF; CDR3nt: TGCGCCAGCAGCCAAGATACGGTGACAGGGGGCTACGAGCAGTACTTC
d_gene: -; j_gene: TRBJ1-2; abundance: -; v_gene: TRBV28; CDR3aa: CASSLTFTNYGYTF; CDR3nt: TGTGCCAGCAGTTTGACGTTCACTAACTATGGCTACACCTTC
d_gene: TRBD2; j_gene: TRBJ2-5; abundance: -; v_gene: TRBV4-1; CDR3aa: CASSQARGALETQYF; CDR3nt: TGCGCCAGCAGCCAAGCGCGGGGGGCTTTGGAGACCCAGTACTTC
d_gene: TRBD1; j_gene: TRBJ1-5; abundance: -; v_gene: TRBV7-9; CDR3aa: CASSAGQGGQPQHF; CDR3nt: TGTGCCAGCAGCGCGGGACAGGGAGGACAGCCCCAGCATTTT
d_gene: -; j_gene: TRBJ2-7; abundance: -; v_gene: TRBV7-2; CDR3aa: CASSLVGMSSYEQYF; CDR3nt: TGTGCCAGCAGCTTAGTCGGGATGAGCTCCTACGAGCAGTACTTC
d_gene: -; j_gene: TRBJ2-6; abundance: -; v_gene: TRBV7-9; CDR3aa: CASSLAVQSSGANVLTF; CDR3nt: TGTGCCAGCAGCTTAGCAGTCCAAAGCTCTGGGGCCAACGTCCTGACTTTC
d_gene: TRBD1; j_gene: TRBJ1-2; abundance: once; v_gene: TRBV9; CDR3aa: CASQGASAGGDYTF; CDR3nt: TGTGCCAGCCAGGGGGCATCGGCGGGAGGAGACTACACCTTC
d_gene: TRBD1; j_gene: TRBJ1-2; abundance: -; v_gene: TRBV5-8; CDR3aa: CASSAGGDGYTF; CDR3nt: TGTGCCAGCAGCGCAGGGGGTGATGGCTACACCTTC
d_gene: -; j_gene: TRBJ1-5; abundance: -; v_gene: TRBV19; CDR3aa: CASSIPGQPQHF; CDR3nt: TGTGCCAGTAGTATACCTGGGCAGCCCCAGCATTTT
d_gene: TRBD1; j_gene: TRBJ2-1; abundance: -; v_gene: TRBV7-9; CDR3aa: CASSLDNDRGQFF; CDR3nt: TGTGCCAGCAGCTTAGATAACGACAGGGGACAGTTCTTC
d_gene: TRBD2; j_gene: TRBJ2-1; abundance: -; v_gene: TRBV7-2; CDR3aa: CASSTELAEYNEQFF; CDR3nt: TGTGCCAGCAGCACCGAACTAGCGGAGTACAATGAGCAGTTCTTC
d_gene: TRBD1; j_gene: TRBJ1-6; abundance: -; v_gene: TRBV7-9; CDR3aa: CASSQTTGAINSPLHF; CDR3nt: TGTGCCAGCAGCCAAACCACAGGGGCCATTAATTCACCCCTCCACTTT
d_gene: -; j_gene: TRBJ2-5; abundance: -; v_gene: TRBV13; CDR3aa: CASSWGEGQQETQYF; CDR3nt: TGTGCCAGCAGCTGGGGCGAGGGGCAACAAGAGACCCAGTACTTC